This TCR beta chain is drawn from a study of blood T cell repertoires in COVID-19. For the study at large: The United States, Italy and Spain supplied acute and convalescent COVID-19 samples. Sample material is recorded as cDNA or gDNA derived from T cells, B-cell-depleted T cells, or PBMCs.

Germline V lookup: CDR1 KGHSH, CDR2 LQKENI. The ends were cut back, 2 bases at V and 8 bases at J, with 12 bases in the middle. The CDR3 is made up of 13 amino acids. Under the authors' procedure: Reference gene primer amplification gave estimated nucleated cell counts. Data came from immunoSEQ multiplex PCR; TCRdb stores just in-frame clones and leaves some out. The DNA was the basis for D and trimming; V, J and clone size are from that table. This sample has 200,000 to 250,000 clones, with roughly 80% found just once. The sample consisted of peripheral blood. This chain uses TRBV18 with TRBJ1-2; D not certain. The TCR sequence derives from a woman aged 55-69 years who had recovered from COVID-19. The CDR3 loop is CASSPERSRGYTF. CDR3 sequence (DNA): TGTGCCAGCTCACCAGAGAGATCGCGAGGCTACACCTTC.